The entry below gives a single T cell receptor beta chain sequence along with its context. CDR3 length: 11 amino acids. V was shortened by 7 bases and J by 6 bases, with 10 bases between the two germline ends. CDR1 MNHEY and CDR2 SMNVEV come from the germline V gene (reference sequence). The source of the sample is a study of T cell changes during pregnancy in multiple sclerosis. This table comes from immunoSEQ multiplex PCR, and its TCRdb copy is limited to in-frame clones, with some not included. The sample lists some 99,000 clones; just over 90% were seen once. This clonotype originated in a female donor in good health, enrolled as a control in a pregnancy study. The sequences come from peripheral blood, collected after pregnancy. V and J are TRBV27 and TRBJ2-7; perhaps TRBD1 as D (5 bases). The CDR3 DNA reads TGTGCCAGCATAGGGGTAGGCGAGCAGTACTTC. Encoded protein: CASIGVGEQYF.